Below are 21 T cell receptor beta chains sequenced from a single sample in a study of T cell repertoires in cytomegalovirus infection. These TCRs' antigens remain unknown. TCRdb reprocessed the reads with MiXCR, giving one entry per CDR3 protein. The sample carries about 330,000 distinct CDR3 sequences, just under 35% recorded once. The material sequenced was cultured PBMCs, taken from culture after CMV antigen stimulation. The receptors derive from a human donor in good health (CMV status not recorded). Some clones in this sample may be carry-over from other donors' samples.

In its sample, this clonotype was seen many times. The rearrangement links TRBV11-3 to TRBJ2-7, with a weak D call TRBD2 (6 bases). The germline V gene has CDR1 SGHNT and CDR2 YENEEA. V lost 1 base and J 2 bases, leaving 12 bases between the germline ends. The CDR3 sequence is 15 residues long. The CDR3 here is CASSLGAEGAYEQYV. The CDR3 region has the DNA TGTGCCAGCAGCTTAGGAGCGGAGGGAGCCTACGAGCAGTACGTC.

The V gene is TRBV20-1, the J gene TRBJ1-1; D is ambiguous. The germline CDR1 and CDR2 sequences are DFQATT and SNEGSKA (reference sequence). The CDR3 is 12 residues long. The CDR3 region has the DNA TGCAGAGCCGGGCCCATGAACACTGAAGCTTTCTTT. This sequence encodes CRAGPMNTEAFF.

This chain uses TRBV18 with TRBJ2-1; TRBD2 matches at 7 bases. V gave up 2 bases and J gave up 8 bases; unmatched junction bases: 6. The CDR3 spans 14 residues. The V gene's germline CDR1 is KGHSH and CDR2 LQKENI. The CDR3 spells CASSPTGGVDEQFF. CDR3 DNA: TGTGCCAGCTCACCAACGGGAGGAGTAGATGAGCAGTTCTTC.

V and J are TRBV29-1 and TRBJ1-1, with 8 positions matching TRBD1. CDR1 is SQVTM, CDR2 ANQGSEA, per germline. The CDR3 length is 13 residues. The junction had 8 bases not matched to a gene; V was cut back by 7 bases and J by 4 bases. CDR3 residues: CSAKQGVITEAFF. CDR3 bases: TGCAGCGCGAAACAGGGGGTGATCACTGAAGCTTTCTTT.

The CDR3 here is CASSLVQFNTEAFF. The CDR3 nucleotides are TGTGCCAGCAGCTTGGTTCAGTTTAACACTGAAGCTTTCTTT. The chain carries TRBV5-5 and TRBJ1-1; no definite D call. CDR3 length: 14 amino acids. Trimming took off 0 bases at V and 2 bases at J, with 8 bases between the two ends. Per the germline V gene, CDR1 is SGHKS and CDR2 is YYEKEE (reference sequence).

This clonotype was observed a handful of times. This CDR3 reads CASSLEQREGTLAKNIQYF. CDR3 sequence (DNA): TGTGCCAGCAGCTTAGAGCAGCGGGAGGGCACTCTAGCCAAAAACATTCAGTACTTC. The chain recombines TRBV7-2 with TRBJ2-4; 10 positions match TRBD2. CDR1 is SGHTA and CDR2 is FQGNSA in the germline V gene. This CDR3 contains 19 residues. Unmatched junction bases numbered 9, after V lost 1 base and J lost 0 bases. The complete variable domain, with remaining parts taken from reference TRBV7-2 and TRBJ2-4, reads GAGVSQSPSNKVTEKGKDVELRCDPISGHTALYWYRQSLGQGLEFLIYFQGNSAPDKSGLPSDRFSAERTGGSVSTLTIQRTQQEDSAVYLCASSLEQREGTLAKNIQYFGAGTRLSVL.

This clonotype has more than one count but fewer than ten. V and J are TRBV11-2 and TRBJ2-3; 8 bases match TRBD2. The V gene end was trimmed by 5 bases and the J gene end by 1 base; junction bases not matched to a gene: 8. The CDR3 is made up of 16 amino acids. Germline-derived CDR1 and CDR2 are SGHAT and FQNNGV. The CDR3, as DNA: TGTGCCAGCAGCCACGGGGGACTAGGCCGCACAGATACGCAGTATTTT. This codes for CASSHGGLGRTDTQYF.

This rearrangement joins TRBV12-3 or TRBV12-4 to TRBJ1-3; weak D call: TRBD1 (5 bases). CDR3 length equals 13 residues. V lost 3 bases to trimming and J lost 8 bases, with 11 bases between them. CDR3 bases: TGTGCCAGCAGTTTCGGGGGGGAGTACACCATATATTTT. The encoded protein is CASSFGGEYTIYF.

The sample holds many counts of this clonotype. The CDR3 loop is CASSLALAGVREQFF. In nucleotides, the CDR3 is TGTGCCAGCAGCTTAGCTCTAGCGGGAGTGAGAGAGCAGTTCTTC. The chain couples TRBV11-2 to TRBJ2-1, with 10 bases that match TRBD2. Germline CDR1 is SGHAT and CDR2 is FQNNGV. This CDR3 comprises 15 residues. After removal of 1 base from V and 10 bases from J, the junction contained 7 bases not matched to a gene.

CDR3 amino acids: CASSFNPSGLNEQFF. CDR3 in DNA: TGTGCCAGCAGCTTTAATCCTAGCGGACTTAATGAGCAGTTCTTC. The V call is TRBV5-5, the J call TRBJ2-1; 7 bases agree with TRBD2. The germline gives CDR1 SGHKS, CDR2 YYEKEE (reference sequence). J was trimmed by 7 bases and V by 2 bases; bases with no gene match: 9. This CDR3 has 15 amino acids.

The chain links TRBV7-3 to TRBJ1-5; D unresolved. Germline V gene data show CDR1 as SGHTA and CDR2 as FQGTGA. The CDR3 is made up of 13 amino acids. Trimming removed 5 bases at V and 4 bases at J, with 9 bases between. The DNA of the CDR3 is TGTGCCAGCAGCCTATCTCAAAATCAGCCCCAGCATTTT. Protein: CASSLSQNQPQHF. Based on the CDR3 plus reference TRBV7-3 and TRBJ1-5, the full variable domain is GAGVSQTPSNKVTEKGKYVELRCDPISGHTALYWYRQSLGQGPEFLIYFQGTGAADDSGLPNDRFFAVRPEGSVSTLKIQRTERGDSAVYLCASSLSQNQPQHFGDGTRLSIL.

This rearrangement joins TRBV12-5 to TRBJ1-1, with 7 bases identical to TRBD1. Per germline, CDR1 LGHNT and CDR2 FRNRAP. The CDR3 has 13 residues. V dropped 4 bases and J dropped 3; count of bases not matched to a gene: 2. CDR3 sequence (DNA): TGTGCTAGTGGTTCAGGGGGGGACACTGAAGCTTTCTTT. Its translation: CASGSGGDTEAFF.

At least ten counts were recorded for this clonotype. The chain has TRBV7-2 and TRBJ2-1; D gene ambiguous. Deletions cut 0 bases from V and 6 bases from J, with 3 bases between. The CDR3 has 12 amino acids. Per germline, CDR1 SGHTA and CDR2 FQGNSA. The CDR3 nucleotides are TGTGCCAGCAGCTTAGCACCCAATGAGCAGTTCTTC. Its translation: CASSLAPNEQFF.

The chain has TRBV7-9 and TRBJ2-2, with 15 bases identical to TRBD2. The germline CDR1 and CDR2 sequences are SEHNR and FQNEAQ (reference sequence). With 2 bases clipped from V and 5 bases from J, the junction kept 3 bases outside the gene matches. The CDR3 loop spans 17 amino acids. The CDR3 DNA is TGTGCCAGCAGCTTATGGACTAGCGGGAGGGGAACCGGGGAGCTGTTTTTT. Its protein is CASSLWTSGRGTGELFF. The full variable domain, its missing parts supplied by reference TRBV7-9 and TRBJ2-2, is DTGVSQNPRHKITKRGQNVTFRCDPISEHNRLYWYRQTLGQGPEFLTYFQNEAQLEKSRLLSDRFSAERPKGSFSTLEIQRTEQGDSAMYLCASSLWTSGRGTGELFFGEGSRLTVL.

The genes are TRBV24-1 and TRBJ1-5; no reliable D call. Germline lookup yields CDR1 KGHDR and CDR2 SFDVKD. Trimming took off 4 bases at V and 10 bases at J, with 10 bases between the two ends. This CDR3 spans 12 amino acids. The CDR3: CATSDPGKPQHF. The CDR3 DNA sequence: TGTGCCACCAGTGACCCCGGAAAACCCCAGCATTTT.

This clonotype occurred a few times. This sequence joins TRBV7-2 and TRBJ2-4; possible D gene TRBD1, 6 bases. The CDR3 sequence is 13 residues long. Trimming pared 5 bases from V and 7 bases from J, leaving 12 bases between. Germline V lookup: CDR1 SGHTA, CDR2 FQGNSA. This chain's CDR3 is CASSPNQGNIQYF. DNA of the CDR3: TGTGCCAGCAGCCCGAATCAGGGGAACATTCAGTACTTC.

The chain carries TRBV10-3 and TRBJ2-1; D not certain. CDR1 ENHRY and CDR2 SYGVKD come from the germline V gene. This CDR3 contains 14 residues. V shed 3 bases and J shed 6 bases, with 12 bases lying between them. In DNA form, the CDR3 reads TGTGCCATCAGTGATGCTAGTCCATCCAATGAGCAGTTCTTC. Its translation: CAISDASPSNEQFF.

V and J are TRBV29-1 and TRBJ2-3; 7 nucleotides align to TRBD1. Germline V lookup: CDR1 SQVTM, CDR2 ANQGSEA. The length of the CDR3 is 14 residues. The J segment lost 2 bases and the V segment lost 4 bases, leaving 6 bases of the junction unmatched. CDR3 loop: CSVVDRSFTDTQYF. In DNA, the CDR3 is TGCAGCGTTGTGGACAGGTCCTTCACAGATACGCAGTATTTT.

A few counts support this clonotype. The chain recombines TRBV7-2 with TRBJ2-5; 7 positions agree with TRBD2. J was trimmed by 2 bases and V by 5 bases; bases with no gene match: 5. The CDR3 runs 14 residues. The V gene's germline CDR1 is SGHTA and CDR2 FQGNSA. Here the CDR3 reads CASSRGREQETQYF. In DNA, the CDR3 is TGTGCCAGCAGCCGAGGGCGGGAGCAAGAGACCCAGTACTTC.

The rearrangement uses TRBV18 and TRBJ1-5; D is unclear. This CDR3 spans 14 amino acids. The germline V gene has CDR1 KGHSH and CDR2 LQKENI. Trimming took off 6 bases at V and 0 bases at J, with 9 bases between the two ends. The chain's CDR3 is CASSGGDSNQPQHF. The CDR3 DNA is TGTGCCAGCTCGGGAGGAGATAGCAATCAGCCCCAGCATTTT.

A few counts support this clonotype. This chain uses TRBV7-3 with TRBJ2-1, with D maybe TRBD1 (8 bases). There are 18 residues in the CDR3. Per germline, CDR1 SGHTA and CDR2 FQGTGA. V lost 5 bases to trimming and J lost 7 bases, with 27 bases between them. The CDR3 here is CASSLGQGGDWSGNEQFF. In nucleotides, the CDR3 is TGTGCCAGCAGCCTCGGACAGGGAGGGGACTGGAGTGGGAATGAGCAGTTCTTC.